This T cell receptor (beta chain) was identified during a study of early T cells in non-severe SARS-CoV-2 infection. Study-level background: Chains were not paired, and sequencing was done on bulk RNA from unsorted whole blood. General study points: Comparison of clonotypes with VDJdb favored anti-spike CD8 responses while missing private and CD4 specificities.

Tagging with unique molecular identifiers was applied to individual cDNA molecules. TCRdb analysed the 5' RACE reads with MiXCR anew, one entry per CDR3 protein. This sample has tens of thousands of distinct CDR3 sequences, with approximately 11% found just once. With regard to this clonotype: Antigen unknown.

The CDR3 consists of 15 residues. Germline trimming cut 5 bases from V and 10 bases from J; bases unmatched to any gene: 11. CDR1 and CDR2 from the germline V gene are MNHEY and SMNVEV (reference sequence). This rearrangement joins TRBV27 to TRBJ2-1, with 10 bases lining up with TRBD2. The sequences come from whole blood, collected at baseline. The TCR originated in an adult who was a healthcare worker with PCR-confirmed SARS-CoV-2 infection or an uninfected control (not recorded which). DNA for the CDR3: TGTGCCAGCAGTGTTACCGGGACTAGCGCCTCGGAGCAGTTCTTC. It specifies CASSVTGTSASEQFF.